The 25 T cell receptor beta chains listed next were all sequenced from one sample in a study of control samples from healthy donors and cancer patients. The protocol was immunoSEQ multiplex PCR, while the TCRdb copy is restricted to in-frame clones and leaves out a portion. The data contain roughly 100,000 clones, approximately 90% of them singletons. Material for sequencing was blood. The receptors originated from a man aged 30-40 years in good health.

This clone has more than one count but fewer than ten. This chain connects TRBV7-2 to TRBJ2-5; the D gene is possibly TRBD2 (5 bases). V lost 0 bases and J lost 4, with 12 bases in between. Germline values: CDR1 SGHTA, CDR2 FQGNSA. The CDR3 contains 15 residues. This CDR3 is CASSLAGSRGETQYF. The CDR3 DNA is TGTGCCAGCAGCTTAGCGGGATCCCGGGGAGAGACCCAGTACTTC.

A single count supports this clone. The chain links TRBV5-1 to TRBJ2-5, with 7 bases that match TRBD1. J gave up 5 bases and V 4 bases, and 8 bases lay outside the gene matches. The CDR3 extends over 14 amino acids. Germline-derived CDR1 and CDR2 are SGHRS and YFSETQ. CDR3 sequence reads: CASSLNTGEETQYF. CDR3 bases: TGCGCCAGCAGCCTCAATACAGGGGAGGAGACCCAGTACTTC.

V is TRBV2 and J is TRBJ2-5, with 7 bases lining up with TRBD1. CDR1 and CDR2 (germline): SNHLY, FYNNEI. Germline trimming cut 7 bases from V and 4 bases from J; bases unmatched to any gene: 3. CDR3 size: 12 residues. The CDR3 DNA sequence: TGTGCCAGCAAGGCAGGGGGAGAGACCCAGTACTTC. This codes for CASKAGGETQYF.

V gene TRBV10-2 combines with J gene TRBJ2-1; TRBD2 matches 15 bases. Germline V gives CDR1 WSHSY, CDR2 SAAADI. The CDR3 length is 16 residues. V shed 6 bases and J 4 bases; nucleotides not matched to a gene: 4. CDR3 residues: CASRGLAGGPYNEQFF. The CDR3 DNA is TGCGCCAGCAGGGGACTAGCGGGAGGCCCGTACAATGAGCAGTTCTTC.

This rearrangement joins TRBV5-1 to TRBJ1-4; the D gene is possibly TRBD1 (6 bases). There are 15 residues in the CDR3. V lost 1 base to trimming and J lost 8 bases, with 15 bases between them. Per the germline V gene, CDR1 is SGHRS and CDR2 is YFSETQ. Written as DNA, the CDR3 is TGCGCCAGCAGCTTGTCCCACAGGGAGGGGGAAAAACTGTTTTTT. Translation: CASSLSHREGEKLFF.

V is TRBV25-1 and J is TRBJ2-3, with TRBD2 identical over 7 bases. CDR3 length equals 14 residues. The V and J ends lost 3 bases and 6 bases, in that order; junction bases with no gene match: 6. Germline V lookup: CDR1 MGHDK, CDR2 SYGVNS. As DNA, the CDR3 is TGTGCCAGCAGTGACAGCGGGATGCCGGATACGCAGTATTTT. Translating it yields CASSDSGMPDTQYF.

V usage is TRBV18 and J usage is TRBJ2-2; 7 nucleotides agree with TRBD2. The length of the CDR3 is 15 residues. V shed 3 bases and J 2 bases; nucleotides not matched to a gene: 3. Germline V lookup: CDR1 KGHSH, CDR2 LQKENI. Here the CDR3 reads CASSPRDYNTGELFF. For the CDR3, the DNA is TGTGCCAGCTCACCCCGGGACTATAACACCGGGGAGCTGTTTTTT.

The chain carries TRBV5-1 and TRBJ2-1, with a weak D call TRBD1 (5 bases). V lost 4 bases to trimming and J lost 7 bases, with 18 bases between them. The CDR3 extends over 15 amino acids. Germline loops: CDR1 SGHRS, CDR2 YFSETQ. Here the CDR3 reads CASSLAGPLGNEQFF. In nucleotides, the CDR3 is TGCGCCAGCAGCCTGGCAGGGCCCCTTGGGAATGAGCAGTTCTTC.

CDR3 sequence (DNA): TGTGCCACCAGTGATTCCCGTGGACAGGGGGCAGAAAAACTGTTTTTT. Its protein product is CATSDSRGQGAEKLFF. The gene calls are TRBV24-1 and TRBJ1-4; TRBD1 agrees at 11 bases. CDR1 and CDR2 from the germline V gene are KGHDR and SFDVKD. The length of the CDR3 is 16 residues. V trimming: 2 bases; J trimming: 8 bases; junction bases outside the gene matches: 6.

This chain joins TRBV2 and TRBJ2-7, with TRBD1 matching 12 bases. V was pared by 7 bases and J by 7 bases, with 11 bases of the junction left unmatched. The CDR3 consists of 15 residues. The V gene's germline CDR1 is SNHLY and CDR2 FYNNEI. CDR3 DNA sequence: TGTGCCAGCACTCCCGGGGGACAGGGGGCGAGTGAGCAGTACTTC. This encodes CASTPGGQGASEQYF. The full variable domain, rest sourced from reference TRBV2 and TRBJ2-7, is EPEVTQTPSHQVTQMGQEVILRCVPISNHLYFYWYRQILGQKVEFLVSFYNNEISEKSEIFDDQFSVERPDGSNFTLKIRSTKLEDSAMYFCASTPGGQGASEQYFGPGTRLTVT.

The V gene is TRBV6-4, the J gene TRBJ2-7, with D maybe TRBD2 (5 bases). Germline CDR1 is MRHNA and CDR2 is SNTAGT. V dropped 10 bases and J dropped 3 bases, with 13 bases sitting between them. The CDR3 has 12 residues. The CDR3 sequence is CATGGGLYEQYV. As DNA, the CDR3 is TGTGCCACCGGAGGTGGGCTCTACGAGCAGTACGTC.

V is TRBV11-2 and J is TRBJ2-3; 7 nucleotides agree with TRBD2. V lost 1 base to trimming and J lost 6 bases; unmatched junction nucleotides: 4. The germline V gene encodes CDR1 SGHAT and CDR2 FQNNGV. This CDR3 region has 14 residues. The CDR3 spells CASSLAVGGDTQYF. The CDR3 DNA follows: TGTGCCAGCAGCTTAGCGGTGGGAGGGGATACGCAGTATTTT.

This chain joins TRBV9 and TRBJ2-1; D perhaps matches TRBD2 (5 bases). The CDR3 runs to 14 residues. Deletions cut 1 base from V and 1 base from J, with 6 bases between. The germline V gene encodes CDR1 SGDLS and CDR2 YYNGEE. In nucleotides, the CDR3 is TGTGCCAGCAGCGTACGGGGTTCCTACAATGAGCAGTTCTTC. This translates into CASSVRGSYNEQFF.

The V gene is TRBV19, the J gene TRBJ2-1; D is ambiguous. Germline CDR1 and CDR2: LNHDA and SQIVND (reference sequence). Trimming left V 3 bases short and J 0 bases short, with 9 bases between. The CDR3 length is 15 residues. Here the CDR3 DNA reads TGTGCCAGTAGTATTATCCCTTACTCCTACAATGAGCAGTTCTTC. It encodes CASSIIPYSYNEQFF.

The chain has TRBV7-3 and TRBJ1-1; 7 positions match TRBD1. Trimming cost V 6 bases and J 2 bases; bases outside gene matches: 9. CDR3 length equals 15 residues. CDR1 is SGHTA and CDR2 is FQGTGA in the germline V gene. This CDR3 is CASRERTGANTEAFF. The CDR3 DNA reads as TGTGCCAGCAGGGAGAGAACAGGGGCCAACACTGAAGCTTTCTTT.

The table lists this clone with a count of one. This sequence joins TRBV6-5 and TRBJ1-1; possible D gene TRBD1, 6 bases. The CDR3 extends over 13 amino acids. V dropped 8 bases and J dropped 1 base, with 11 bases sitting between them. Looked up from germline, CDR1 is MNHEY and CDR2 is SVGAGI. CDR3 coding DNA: TGTGCCAGCTCTGGGACAACGAACACTGAAGCTTTCTTT. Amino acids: CASSGTTNTEAFF.

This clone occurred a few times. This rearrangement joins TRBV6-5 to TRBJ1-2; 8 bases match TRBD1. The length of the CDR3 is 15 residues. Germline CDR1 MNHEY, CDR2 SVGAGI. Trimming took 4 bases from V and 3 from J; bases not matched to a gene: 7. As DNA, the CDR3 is TGTGCCAGCAGTTTCCGACAGGGGCGAGACTATGGCTACACCTTC. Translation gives CASSFRQGRDYGYTF.

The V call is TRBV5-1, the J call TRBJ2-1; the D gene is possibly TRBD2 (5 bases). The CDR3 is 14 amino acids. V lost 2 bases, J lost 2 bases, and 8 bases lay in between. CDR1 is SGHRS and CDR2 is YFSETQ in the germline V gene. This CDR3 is CASSLGGPYNEQFF. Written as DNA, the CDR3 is TGCGCCAGCAGCTTAGGCGGGCCCTACAATGAGCAGTTCTTC.

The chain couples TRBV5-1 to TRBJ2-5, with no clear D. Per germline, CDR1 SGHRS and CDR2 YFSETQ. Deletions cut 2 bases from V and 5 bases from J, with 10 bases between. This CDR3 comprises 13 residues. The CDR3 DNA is TGCGCCAGCAGCTTTTTTCAACCGGAGACCCAGTACTTC. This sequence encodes CASSFFQPETQYF.

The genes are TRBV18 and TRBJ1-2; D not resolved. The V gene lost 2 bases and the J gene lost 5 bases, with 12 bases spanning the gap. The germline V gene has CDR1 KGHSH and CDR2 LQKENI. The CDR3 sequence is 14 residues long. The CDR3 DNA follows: TGTGCCAGCTCACCAGATCAAAGTGGATATGGCTACACCTTC. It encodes CASSPDQSGYGYTF.

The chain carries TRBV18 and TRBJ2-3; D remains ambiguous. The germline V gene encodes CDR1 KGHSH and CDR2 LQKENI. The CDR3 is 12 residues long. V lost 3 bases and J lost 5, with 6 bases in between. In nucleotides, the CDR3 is TGTGCCAGCTCACCGCGGTTAGATACGCAGTATTTT. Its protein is CASSPRLDTQYF. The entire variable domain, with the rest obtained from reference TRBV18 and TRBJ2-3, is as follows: NAGVMQNPRHLVRRRGQEARLRCSPMKGHSHVYWYRQLPEEGLKFMVYLQKENIIDESGMPKERFSAEFPKEGPSILRIQQVVRGDSAAYFCASSPRLDTQYFGPGTRLTVL.

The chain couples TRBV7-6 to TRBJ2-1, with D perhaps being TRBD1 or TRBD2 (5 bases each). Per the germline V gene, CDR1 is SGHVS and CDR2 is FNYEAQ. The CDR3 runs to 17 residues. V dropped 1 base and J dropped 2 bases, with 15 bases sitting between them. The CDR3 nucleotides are TGTGCCAGCAGCTTAGGATACCGAGGGACCGCCTACAATGAGCAGTTCTTC. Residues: CASSLGYRGTAYNEQFF.

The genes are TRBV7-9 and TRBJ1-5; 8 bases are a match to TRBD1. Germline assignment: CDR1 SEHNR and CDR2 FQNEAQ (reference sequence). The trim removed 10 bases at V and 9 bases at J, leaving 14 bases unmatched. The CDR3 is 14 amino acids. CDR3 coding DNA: TGTGCCATTTCGAGAGGACAGGGCCCCCGGCCCCAGCATTTT. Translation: CAISRGQGPRPQHF.

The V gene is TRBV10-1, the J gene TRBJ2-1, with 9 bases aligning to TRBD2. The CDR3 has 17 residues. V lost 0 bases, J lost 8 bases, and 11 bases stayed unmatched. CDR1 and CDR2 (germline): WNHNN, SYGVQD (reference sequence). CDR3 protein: CASSESITAGGLHEQFF. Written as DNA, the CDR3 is TGCGCCAGCAGTGAGTCGATTACCGCGGGGGGGCTCCATGAGCAGTTCTTC.

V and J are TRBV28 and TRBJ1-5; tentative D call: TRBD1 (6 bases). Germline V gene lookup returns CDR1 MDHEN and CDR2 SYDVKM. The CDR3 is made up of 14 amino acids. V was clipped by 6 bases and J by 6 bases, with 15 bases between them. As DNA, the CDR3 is TGTGCCAGCAGAGGGGGGGGTTTAGGTCAGCCCCAGCATTTT. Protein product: CASRGGGLGQPQHF.